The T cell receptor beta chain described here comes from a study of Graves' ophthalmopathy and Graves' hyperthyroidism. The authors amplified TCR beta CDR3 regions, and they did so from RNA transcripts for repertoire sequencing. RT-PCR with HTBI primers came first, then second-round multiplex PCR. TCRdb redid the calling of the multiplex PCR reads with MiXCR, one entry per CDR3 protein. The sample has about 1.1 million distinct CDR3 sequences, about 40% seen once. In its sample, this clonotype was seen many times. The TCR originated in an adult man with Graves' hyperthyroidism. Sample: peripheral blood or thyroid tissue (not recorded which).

CDR3 region: CASSVGLDRGNYGYTF. The CDR3 DNA reads TGTGCCAGCAGCGTAGGACTGGACAGGGGAAACTATGGCTACACCTTC. The chain joins TRBV7-9 to TRBJ1-2; the match to TRBD1 covers 9 bases. Germline V gene sequence: CDR1 SEHNR, CDR2 FQNEAQ (reference sequence). The CDR3 contains 16 residues. The junction had 9 bases not matched to a gene; V was cut back by 5 bases and J by 2 bases. Together with reference TRBV7-9 and TRBJ1-2, the CDR3 gives the full variable domain: DTGVSQNPRHKITKRGQNVTFRCDPISEHNRLYWYRQTLGQGPEFLTYFQNEAQLEKSRLLSDRFSAERPKGSFSTLEIQRTEQGDSAMYLCASSVGLDRGNYGYTFGSGTRLTVV.